This T cell receptor (beta chain) was captured by sequencing in a study of CD8 T cells in ankylosing spondylitis. The study's findings and limits: Blood of patients with ankylosing spondylitis appeared to be characterized by a TCR beta motif of several highly homologous variants. Some of these motif variants have turned up before, in reports on reactive arthritis synovial fluid and blood. Clones linked with disease were CD8+ and fairly uncommon in the peripheral blood. Clones linked to disease were reported to show significant enrichment in matched ankylosing spondylitis synovial fluid.

With respect to this clonotype: Its antigen is still unknown.

Scientists made TCR beta libraries using quantitative 5'-RACE with molecular barcodes. One entry per CDR3 protein results from TCRdb running MiXCR on the 5' RACE reads. The sample has 700,000 to 1,000,000 distinct CDR3 sequences, 12% seen once. Trimming took 3 bases from V and 5 from J, leaving 17 bases between them. The length of the CDR3 is 15 residues. CDR1 MNHEY and CDR2 SMNVEV come from the germline V gene (reference sequence). The chain carries TRBV27 and TRBJ2-7; D might be TRBD2 (6 bases). This clonotype originated in a male donor with ankylosing spondylitis. The specimen sequenced was blood, either unsorted or a sorted T cell fraction (not recorded which). The CDR3 region is CASSFQGGGFDEQYF. The CDR3, as DNA: TGTGCCAGCAGTTTTCAAGGTGGGGGGTTCGACGAGCAGTACTTC.